The clone carrying this T cell receptor (beta chain) was seen only once. These data are taken from a study of shared clonotypes between healthy human individuals. In the CD4+ fraction, cells were divided into CD45RA+ naive and CD45RA-negative memory subsets. Assay execution proceeded at the deep level. Libraries were prepared by immunoSEQ multiplex PCR; TCRdb keeps only in-frame clonotypes and omits some of them. The sample has roughly 2 million clones, 90% to 96% seen once. The V gene's germline CDR1 is MNHNS and CDR2 SASEGT. V lost 0 bases and J 2 bases, leaving 7 bases between the germline ends. This CDR3 is built from 14 residues.

The V and J genes are TRBV6-1 and TRBJ1-2, with D uncertain. The receptor's source is a man younger than 35 in good health. The sequencing sample was made of naive CD4+ T cells sorted from blood. Subset here: CD45RA+ positively selected. CDR3 DNA sequence: TGTGCCAGCAGTGAAGCGTTACAGAACTATGGCTACACCTTC. This codes for CASSEALQNYGYTF.